This TCR beta chain was retrieved from a study of blood T cell repertoires in COVID-19. Overall study: The United States, Italy and Spain were the sources of the acute and convalescent COVID-19 samples. T cells, B-cell-depleted T cells, or PBMCs provided the cDNA or gDNA that served as material.

Those enrolled in Seattle joined during active infection and were followed longitudinally afterward. Original data processing: Nucleated cell number was recorded as an estimate derived from reference gene primer amplification. Profiled with immunoSEQ multiplex PCR; TCRdb holds only in-frame clones, not every one. Clone size and the V and J calls come from that table; the DNA yielded D and trimming. The sample records around 60,000 clones, 84% being singletons. There are 13 residues in the CDR3. V lost 4 bases and J 3 bases, leaving 9 bases between the germline ends. Germline CDR1 reads SQVTM; CDR2 reads ANQGSEA.

This chain links TRBV29-1 with TRBJ2-2; possibly TRBD2 for D (6 bases). The sample taken for sequencing was peripheral blood. The TCR was taken from a man between 60 and 70 years old with COVID-19, enrolled during active disease. This chain's CDR3 is CSVAREDTGELFF. CDR3 nucleotides: TGCAGCGTTGCCAGGGAGGACACCGGGGAGCTGTTTTTT.